These T cell receptor beta chains were read from a single sample in a study of neoadjuvant anti-PD-1 for oral cavity cancer. Data came from immunoSEQ multiplex PCR; TCRdb stores just in-frame clones and leaves some out. The table shows tens of thousands of clones, with 25% to 30% occurring only once. Specimen: tumor tissue, collected after nivolumab (anti-PD-1) treatment. These receptor sequences come from a person between 35 and 79 years old with oral cavity squamous cell carcinoma. CDR3s include the opening cysteine and the closing phenylalanine or tryptophan. The D gene is left open where the match is weak. Some rows have no size entry. The others give once, few or many, or a class for an expanded clone.

clone_size	v_call	j_call	d_call	cdr3_nt	cdr3_aa
few	TRBV30	TRBJ2-3	TRBD2	TGTGCCTGGACCGGACTAGCGGGGGTCCGTACGCAGTATTTT	CAWTGLAGVRTQYF
medium-sized	TRBV29-1	TRBJ2-7	.	TGCAGCGTAACGGGACACGAACCCTACGAGCAGTACTTC	CSVTGHEPYEQYF
many	TRBV7-6	TRBJ2-5	.	TGTGCCAGCAGCCGACAATTACAAGAGACCCAGTACTTC	CASSRQLQETQYF
.	TRBV7-9	TRBJ2-1	.	TGTGCCAGCAGCCGCGGGACTGTCGACAATGAGCAGTTCTTC	CASSRGTVDNEQFF
.	TRBV29-1	TRBJ1-4	.	TGCAGCCACTTGGGCCCGGACGGGGAAAAACTGTTTTTT	CSHLGPDGEKLFF
.	TRBV11-2	TRBJ2-2	TRBD2	TGTGCCAGCAGCCCCCCGGCTAGCGGGAGCGGCACCGGGGAGCTGTTTTTT	CASSPPASGSGTGELFF
medium-sized	TRBV19	TRBJ1-1	TRBD1	TGTGCCAGTAGCGCAAAGGACAGGGGGCGCACTGAAGCTTTCTTT	CASSAKDRGRTEAFF
few	TRBV7-2	TRBJ2-7	TRBD2	TGTGCCAGCAGCTCGACTAGCGCTTACGAGCAGTACTTC	CASSSTSAYEQYF
.	TRBV5-1	TRBJ1-2	TRBD1	TGCGCCAGCAGCCCCGGACAGGGTTCCTATGGCTACACCTTC	CASSPGQGSYGYTF
.	TRBV9	TRBJ1-2	.	TGTGCCAGCAGCTCCGTGAGGGTTGGCTACACCTTC	CASSSVRVGYTF
.	TRBV7-8	TRBJ1-2	.	TGTGCCAGCAGCTTAGGCACCGGAGGCGGCTACACCTTC	CASSLGTGGGYTF
.	TRBV27	TRBJ2-3	TRBD2	TGTGCCAGCAGGCGGGGGGGGGCAGATACGCAGTATTTT	CASRRGGADTQYF
.	TRBV9	TRBJ1-1	.	TGTGCCAGCAGCGTAGATGGGGAGACTGAAGCTTTCTTT	CASSVDGETEAFF
.	TRBV5-1	TRBJ2-7	.	TGCGCCAGCAGCTTGACAGGGAACTCCTACGAGCAGTACTTC	CASSLTGNSYEQYF
few	TRBV5-1	TRBJ1-1	TRBD1	TGCGCCAGCAGCGGAAGGGACAGGGTGAACACTGAAGCTTTCTTT	CASSGRDRVNTEAFF
.	TRBV9	TRBJ1-2	.	TGTGCCAGCAGTGTTACCGTGACAGTCTATGGCTACACCTTC	CASSVTVTVYGYTF
.	TRBV27	TRBJ2-7	.	TGTGCCAGCAGTTTAGACAGGAGATTCTCCTACGAGCAGTACTTC	CASSLDRRFSYEQYF
.	TRBV5-1	TRBJ1-2	.	TGCGCCAGCAGCTTGGAAGGGGGGAGAAACTATGGCTACACCTTC	CASSLEGGRNYGYTF
few	TRBV7-9	TRBJ2-5	TRBD2	TGTGCCAGCAGCTTTAGTTTAGCGGGGGAAAAAGAGACCCAGTACTTC	CASSFSLAGEKETQYF
few	TRBV2	TRBJ1-2	.	TGTGCCAGCAGTGTAGGGGGAATTGGTGGCTACACCTTC	CASSVGGIGGYTF
.	TRBV7-9	TRBJ2-1	.	TGTGCCAGCAGCTTGACGGGAGCCTCAGGAGAGCAGTTCTTC	CASSLTGASGEQFF
.	TRBV5-1	TRBJ1-2	.	TGCGCCAGCAGCTTGGTGACCAGGGGATTTGGCTATGGCTACACCTTC	CASSLVTRGFGYGYTF
few	TRBV20-1	TRBJ1-2	.	TGCAGTGCGTCCTACTATGGCTACACCTTC	CSASYYGYTF
medium-sized	TRBV7-8	TRBJ2-2	.	TGTGCCAGCAGCGTTAGCGTCTTCAATTCCGGGGAGCTGTTTTTT	CASSVSVFNSGELFF
.	TRBV6-5	TRBJ1-2	TRBD1	TGTGCCAGCAGTTACGGACAGGGACTCTATGGCTACACCTTC	CASSYGQGLYGYTF
few	TRBV11-3	TRBJ2-1	.	TGTGCCAGCAGCTTAGATCAGGGGGGAAGTGGCTCCTACAATGAGCAGTTCTTC	CASSLDQGGSGSYNEQFF
few	TRBV5-1	TRBJ2-7	.	TGCGCCAGCAGCTGGGACGGCTACGAGCAGTACTTC	CASSWDGYEQYF
once	TRBV4-2	TRBJ2-3	TRBD2	TGTGCCAGCAGCCAAGACATCACGGGGGGGGTTTATTTT	CASSQDITGGVYF
few	TRBV19	TRBJ1-5	.	TGTGCCAGTAGTACCAGGTCGCTAGGGCCCCAGCATTTT	CASSTRSLGPQHF
.	TRBV7-2	TRBJ1-1	.	TGTGCCAGCAGCTTGAGGGAATCTGGCACTGAAGCTTTCTTT	CASSLRESGTEAFF
.	TRBV4-2	TRBJ2-1	.	TGTGCCAGCAGCCAAGATAGGATTGTCAATGAGCAGTTCTTC	CASSQDRIVNEQFF
.	TRBV19	TRBJ1-2	.	TGTGCCAGTAGATCGACAGGTACCTGGTATGGCTACACCTTC	CASRSTGTWYGYTF
many	TRBV13	TRBJ1-1	.	TGTGCCAGCAGCTTAAGGGTGAACACTGAAGCTTTCTTT	CASSLRVNTEAFF
few	TRBV5-1	TRBJ2-7	TRBD1	TGCGCCAGCAGCTTACAGACAGGGGCGGCCTACGAGCAGTACTTC	CASSLQTGAAYEQYF
.	TRBV2	TRBJ2-2	TRBD2	TGTGCCAGCACCACCTACAGGCTAGCGGGAGTTAGCGGGGAGCTGTTTTTT	CASTTYRLAGVSGELFF
medium-sized	TRBV7-6	TRBJ1-4	TRBD1	TGTGCCAGCAGTCCGGACAGGAATGAAAAACTGTTTTTT	CASSPDRNEKLFF
few	TRBV11-1	TRBJ1-2	TRBD1	TGTGCCAGCAGCCCCGGGACAGCGGGTGGCTACACCTTC	CASSPGTAGGYTF
.	TRBV11-3	TRBJ2-1	TRBD2	TGTGCCAGCAGCCCCGGGACTATTGATGAGCAGTTCTTC	CASSPGTIDEQFF
once	TRBV6-5	TRBJ1-2	.	TGTGCCAGCAGTTATTCGGGCAAGAAAAACTATGGCTACACCTTC	CASSYSGKKNYGYTF
few	TRBV2	TRBJ1-2	.	TGTGCCAGCAGGGTATATAACTATGGCTACACCTTC	CASRVYNYGYTF
.	TRBV28	TRBJ2-1	.	TGTGCCAGCAGCCCCAGCGGAAGCTCCTACAATGAGCAGTTCTTC	CASSPSGSSYNEQFF
.	TRBV7-9	TRBJ2-3	.	TGTGCCAGCAGCTCTGGGGATGGGGGAACTAGCACAGATACGCAGTATTTT	CASSSGDGGTSTDTQYF
.	TRBV18	TRBJ1-1	.	TGTGCCAGCTCACCAGGAGGACGGAACAGGAACACTGAAGCTTTCTTT	CASSPGGRNRNTEAFF
.	TRBV7-3	TRBJ1-2	.	TGTGCCAGCAGCTTATCTCCACAGGCCTTCTATGGCTACACCTTC	CASSLSPQAFYGYTF
few	TRBV6-5	TRBJ1-1	.	TGTGCCAGCAGTTTCGGCCATTCCAACACTGAAGCTTTCTTT	CASSFGHSNTEAFF
.	TRBV11-1	TRBJ1-2	.	TGTGCCAGCAGCCCGGACGGGAACTATGGCTACACCTTC	CASSPDGNYGYTF
few	TRBV5-6	TRBJ1-2	.	TGTGCCAGCACCATCGTTGGGCAGCAAAGCGGCTACACCTTC	CASTIVGQQSGYTF
few	TRBV4-2	TRBJ1-6	TRBD1	TGTGCCAGCAGCCAAGGACAGGGGAATTCACCCCTCCACTTT	CASSQGQGNSPLHF
few	TRBV30	TRBJ1-2	.	TGTGCCTGGAGTGGACCGGGGAGGGGGATGTTGGGCTACACCTTC	CAWSGPGRGMLGYTF
few	TRBV5-1	TRBJ2-1	.	TGCGCCAGCCCCCCAGCCGTGGGTTACAATGAGCAGTTCTTC	CASPPAVGYNEQFF
.	TRBV28	TRBJ2-7	TRBD1	TGTGCCATACAGATGACAGGGGGTTCCTACGAGCAGTACTTC	CAIQMTGGSYEQYF
.	TRBV27	TRBJ1-1	.	TGTGCCAGCAGTCTACACGACAGGCCGAACACTGAAGCTTTCTTT	CASSLHDRPNTEAFF
few	TRBV7-9	TRBJ2-2	.	TGTGCCAGCAGCCGAATTAACGTGAACACCGGGGAGCTGTTTTTT	CASSRINVNTGELFF
.	TRBV7-6	TRBJ2-1	TRBD1	TGTGCCAGCTCCCGGGACAGGGGTAACAATGAGCAGTTCTTC	CASSRDRGNNEQFF
few	TRBV4-1	TRBJ1-5	.	TGCGCCAGCAGCCAAGAGCCAGGGATAAATCAGCCCCAGCATTTT	CASSQEPGINQPQHF
.	TRBV30	TRBJ1-1	.	TGTGCCTGGAGGGCAGCCCCGGGACACCCTGGGACTGAAGCTTTCTTT	CAWRAAPGHPGTEAFF
few	TRBV27	TRBJ2-2	.	TGTGCCAGCAGTTTCGGAATAGGATACACCGGGGAGCTGTTTTTT	CASSFGIGYTGELFF
many	TRBV5-6	TRBJ1-1	.	TGTGCCAGCAGCTTGTTGCGGATGAACACTGAAGCTTTCTTT	CASSLLRMNTEAFF
.	TRBV28	TRBJ2-5	TRBD1	TGTGCCAGCAGTACAACAGGGGGCGAAGAGACCCAGTACTTC	CASSTTGGEETQYF
.	TRBV18	TRBJ2-6	.	TGTGCCAGCTCACCCTACAGGGACGTCTCTGGGGCCAACGTCCTGACTTTC	CASSPYRDVSGANVLTF